This TCR beta chain is drawn from a study of blood T cell repertoires in COVID-19. In the source study's methods: Cell counts per sample came from amplifying reference gene primers. Profiling relied on immunoSEQ multiplex PCR, and the TCRdb table lists in-frame clones only, not all of them. V and J calls plus clone size are reproduced from that table; the DNA served to infer D and trimming. This sample has 310,000 or so clones; about nine tenths occur once, and the top ten carry 1.1%. The CDR3 has 15 residues. The germline V and J ends were trimmed by 4 bases and 9 bases, with 19 bases remaining between them. CDR1 is MNHEY and CDR2 is SVGAGI in the germline V gene.

The clonotype originates from a woman in her thirties who had recovered from COVID-19. Sequenced input: PBMCs or T cells enriched from blood (not recorded which). The rearrangement uses TRBV6-5 and TRBJ1-5; D possibly corresponds to TRBD1 (5 bases). The CDR3 nucleotides read TGTGCCAGCAGTTCGTCTGGGGGGGGTCCCTCGCCCCAGCATTTT. This gives the protein CASSSSGGGPSPQHF.